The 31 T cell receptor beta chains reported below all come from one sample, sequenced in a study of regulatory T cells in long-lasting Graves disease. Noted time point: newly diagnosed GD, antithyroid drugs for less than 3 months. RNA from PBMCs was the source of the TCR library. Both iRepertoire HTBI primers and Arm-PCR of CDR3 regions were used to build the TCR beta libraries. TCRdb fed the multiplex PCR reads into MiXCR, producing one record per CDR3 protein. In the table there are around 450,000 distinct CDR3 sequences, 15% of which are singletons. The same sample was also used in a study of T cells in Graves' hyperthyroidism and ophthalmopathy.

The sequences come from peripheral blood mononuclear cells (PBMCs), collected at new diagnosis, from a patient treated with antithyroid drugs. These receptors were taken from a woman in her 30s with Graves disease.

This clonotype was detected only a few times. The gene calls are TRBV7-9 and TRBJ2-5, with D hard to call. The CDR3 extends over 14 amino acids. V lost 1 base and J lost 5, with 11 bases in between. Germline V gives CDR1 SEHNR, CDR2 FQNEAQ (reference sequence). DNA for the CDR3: TGTGCCAGCAGCTTAGGACCCGAAGAGGAGACCCAGTACTTC. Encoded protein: CASSLGPEEETQYF.

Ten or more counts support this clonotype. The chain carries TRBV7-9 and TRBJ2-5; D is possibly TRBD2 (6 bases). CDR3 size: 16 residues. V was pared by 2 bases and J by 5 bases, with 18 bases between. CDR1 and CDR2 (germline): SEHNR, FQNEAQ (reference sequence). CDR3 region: CASSLSGSQKRETQYF. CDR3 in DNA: TGTGCCAGCAGCTTATCCGGGAGCCAGAAAAGGGAGACCCAGTACTTC. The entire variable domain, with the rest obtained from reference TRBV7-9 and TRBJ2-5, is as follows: DTGVSQNPRHKITKRGQNVTFRCDPISEHNRLYWYRQTLGQGPEFLTYFQNEAQLEKSRLLSDRFSAERPKGSFSTLEIQRTEQGDSAMYLCASSLSGSQKRETQYFGPGTRLLVL.

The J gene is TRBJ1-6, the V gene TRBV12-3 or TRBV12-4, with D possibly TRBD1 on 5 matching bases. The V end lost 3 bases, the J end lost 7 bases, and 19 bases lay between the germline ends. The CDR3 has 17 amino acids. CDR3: CASSLRGRALLNSPLHF. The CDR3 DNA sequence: TGTGCCAGCAGTTTGCGGGGCAGGGCTCTTCTAAATTCACCCCTCCACTTT.

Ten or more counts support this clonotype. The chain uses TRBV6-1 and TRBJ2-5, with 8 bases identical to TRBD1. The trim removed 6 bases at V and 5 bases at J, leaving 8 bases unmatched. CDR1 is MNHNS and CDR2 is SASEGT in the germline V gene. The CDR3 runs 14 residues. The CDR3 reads CASRKNRGSETQYF. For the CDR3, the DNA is TGTGCCAGCAGAAAAAACAGGGGGAGCGAGACCCAGTACTTC.

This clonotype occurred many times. CDR3 nucleotides: TGCAGTGCTCCAAGAGGGGAGAGGACTGAAGCTTTCTTT. Translated, it gives CSAPRGERTEAFF. V usage is TRBV20-1 and J usage is TRBJ1-1; D perhaps matches TRBD1 (5 bases). The length of the CDR3 is 13 residues. Trimming took 5 bases from V and 5 from J, leaving 15 bases between them. Germline CDR1 DFQATT, CDR2 SNEGSKA (reference sequence).

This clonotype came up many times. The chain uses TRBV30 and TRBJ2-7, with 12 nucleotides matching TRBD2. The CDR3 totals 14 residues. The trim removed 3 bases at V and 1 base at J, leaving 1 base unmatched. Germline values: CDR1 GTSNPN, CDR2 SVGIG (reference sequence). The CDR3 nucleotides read TGTGCCTGGAGAGGACTAGCGGGATCCTACGAGCAGTACTTC. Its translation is CAWRGLAGSYEQYF.

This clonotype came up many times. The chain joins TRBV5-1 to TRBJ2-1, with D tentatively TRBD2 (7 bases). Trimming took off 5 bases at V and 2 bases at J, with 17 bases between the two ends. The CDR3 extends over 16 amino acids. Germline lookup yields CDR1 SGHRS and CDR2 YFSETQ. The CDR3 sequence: CASRGSGGATYNEQFF. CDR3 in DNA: TGCGCCAGCAGGGGGAGTGGGGGGGCCACCTACAATGAGCAGTTCTTC.

In DNA form, the CDR3 reads TGCAGTGCTAGCAGGCCCACAGGGGGCTGGGAGCAGTACTTC. It specifies CSASRPTGGWEQYF. The chain carries TRBV20-1 and TRBJ2-7; 9 nucleotides agree with TRBD1. The CDR3 is 14 residues long. Looked up from germline, CDR1 is DFQATT and CDR2 is SNEGSKA (reference sequence). V dropped 3 bases and J dropped 7; count of bases not matched to a gene: 10.

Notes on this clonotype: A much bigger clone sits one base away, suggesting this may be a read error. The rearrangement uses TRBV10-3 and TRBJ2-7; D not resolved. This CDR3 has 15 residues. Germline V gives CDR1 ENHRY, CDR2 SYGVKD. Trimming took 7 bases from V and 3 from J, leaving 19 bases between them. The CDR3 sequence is CAIKKAGDHHYEQYF. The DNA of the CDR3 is TGTGCCATCAAGAAAGCAGGTGACCATCACTACGAGCAGTACTTC.

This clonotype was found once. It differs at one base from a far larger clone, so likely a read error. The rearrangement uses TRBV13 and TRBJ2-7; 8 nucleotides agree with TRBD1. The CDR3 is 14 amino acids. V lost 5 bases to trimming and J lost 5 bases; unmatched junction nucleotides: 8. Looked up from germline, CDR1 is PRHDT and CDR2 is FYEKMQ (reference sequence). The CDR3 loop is CASSLGQGAHEQYF. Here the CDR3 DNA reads TGTGCCAGCAGCCTCGGCCAGGGGGCCCACGAGCAGTACTTC.

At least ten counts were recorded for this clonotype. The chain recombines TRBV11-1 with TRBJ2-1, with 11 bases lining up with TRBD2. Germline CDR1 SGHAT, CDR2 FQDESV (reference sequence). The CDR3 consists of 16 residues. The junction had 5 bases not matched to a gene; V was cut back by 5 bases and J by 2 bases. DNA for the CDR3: TGTGCCAGCAGCCTACTAGCGGGAGCAACCTACAATGAGCAGTTCTTC. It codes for CASSLLAGATYNEQFF.

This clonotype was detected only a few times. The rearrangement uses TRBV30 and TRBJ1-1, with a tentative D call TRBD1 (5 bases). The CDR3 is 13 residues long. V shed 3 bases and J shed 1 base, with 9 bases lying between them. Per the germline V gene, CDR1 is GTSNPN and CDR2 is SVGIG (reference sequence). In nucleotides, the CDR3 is TGTGCCTGGAGCCAGGGCGGGAACACTGAAGCTTTCTTT. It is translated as CAWSQGGNTEAFF.

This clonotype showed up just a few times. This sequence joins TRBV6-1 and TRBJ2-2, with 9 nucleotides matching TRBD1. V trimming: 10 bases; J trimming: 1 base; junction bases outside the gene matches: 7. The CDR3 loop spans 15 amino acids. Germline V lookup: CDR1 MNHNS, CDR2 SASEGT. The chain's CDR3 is CAILDRGLNTGELFF. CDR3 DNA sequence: TGTGCCATCTTGGACAGGGGCCTGAACACCGGGGAGCTGTTTTTT.

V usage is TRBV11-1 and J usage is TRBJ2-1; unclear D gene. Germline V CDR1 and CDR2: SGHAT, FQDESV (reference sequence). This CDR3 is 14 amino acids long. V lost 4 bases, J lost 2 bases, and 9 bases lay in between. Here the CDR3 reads CASSSPPPYNEQFF. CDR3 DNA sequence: TGTGCCAGCAGCTCCCCCCCTCCCTACAATGAGCAGTTCTTC.

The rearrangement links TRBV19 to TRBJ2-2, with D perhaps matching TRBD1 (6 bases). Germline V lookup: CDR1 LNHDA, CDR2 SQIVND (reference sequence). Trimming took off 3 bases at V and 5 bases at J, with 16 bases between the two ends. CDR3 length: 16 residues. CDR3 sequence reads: CASSMLRGLWTGELFF. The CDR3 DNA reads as TGTGCCAGTAGTATGCTCAGGGGCCTGTGGACCGGGGAGCTGTTTTTT.

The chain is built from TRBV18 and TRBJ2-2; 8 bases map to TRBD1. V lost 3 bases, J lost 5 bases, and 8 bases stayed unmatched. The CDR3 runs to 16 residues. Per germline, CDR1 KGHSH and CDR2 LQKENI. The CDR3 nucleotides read TGTGCCAGCTCACCGAACATCAGGGGGCTGACCGGGGAGCTGTTTTTT. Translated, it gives CASSPNIRGLTGELFF.

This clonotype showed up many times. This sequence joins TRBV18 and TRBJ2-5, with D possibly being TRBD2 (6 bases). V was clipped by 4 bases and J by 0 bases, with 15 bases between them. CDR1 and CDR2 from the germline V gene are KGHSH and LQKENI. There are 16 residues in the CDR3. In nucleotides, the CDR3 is TGTGCCAGCTCACTATACCGGGAGACCAACCAAGAGACCCAGTACTTC. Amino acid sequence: CASSLYRETNQETQYF.

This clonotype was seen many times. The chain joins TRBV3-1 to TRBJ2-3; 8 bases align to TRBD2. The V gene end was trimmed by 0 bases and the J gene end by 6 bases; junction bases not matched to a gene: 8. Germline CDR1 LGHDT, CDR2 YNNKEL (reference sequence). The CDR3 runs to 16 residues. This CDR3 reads CASSQDGLAIKDTQYF. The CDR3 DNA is TGTGCCAGCAGCCAAGACGGACTAGCAATAAAGGATACGCAGTATTTT.

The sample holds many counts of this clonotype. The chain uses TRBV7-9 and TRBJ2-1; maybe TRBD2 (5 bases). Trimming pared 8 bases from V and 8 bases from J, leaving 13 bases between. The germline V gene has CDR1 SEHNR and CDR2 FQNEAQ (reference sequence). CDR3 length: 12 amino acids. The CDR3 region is CASGHAGDEQFF. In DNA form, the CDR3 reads TGTGCCAGCGGCCATGCGGGCGATGAGCAGTTCTTC.

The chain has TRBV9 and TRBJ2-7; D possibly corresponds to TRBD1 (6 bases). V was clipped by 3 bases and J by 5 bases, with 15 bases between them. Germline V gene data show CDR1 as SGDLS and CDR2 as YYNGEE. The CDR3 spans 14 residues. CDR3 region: CASSASGAGDEQYF. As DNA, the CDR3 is TGTGCCAGCAGCGCGTCAGGGGCCGGGGACGAGCAGTACTTC. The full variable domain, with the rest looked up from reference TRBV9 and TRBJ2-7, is DSGVTQTPKHLITATGQRVTLRCSPRSGDLSVYWYQQSLDQGLQFLIQYYNGEERAKGNILERFSAQQFPDLHSELNLSSLELGDSALYFCASSASGAGDEQYFGPGTRLTVT.

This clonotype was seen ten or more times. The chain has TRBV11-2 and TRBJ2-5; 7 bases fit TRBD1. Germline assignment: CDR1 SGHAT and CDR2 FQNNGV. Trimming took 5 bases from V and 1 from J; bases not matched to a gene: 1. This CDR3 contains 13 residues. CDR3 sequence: CASSTGVQETQYF. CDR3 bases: TGTGCCAGCAGCACAGGGGTCCAAGAGACCCAGTACTTC.

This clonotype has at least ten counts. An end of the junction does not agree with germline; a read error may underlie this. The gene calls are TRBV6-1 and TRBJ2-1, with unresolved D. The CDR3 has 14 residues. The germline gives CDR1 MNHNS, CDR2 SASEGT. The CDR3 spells CASSEDRLYNEQFF. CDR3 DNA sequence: TGTGCCAGCAGCGAAGATAGGCTATACAATGAGCAGTTCTTC.

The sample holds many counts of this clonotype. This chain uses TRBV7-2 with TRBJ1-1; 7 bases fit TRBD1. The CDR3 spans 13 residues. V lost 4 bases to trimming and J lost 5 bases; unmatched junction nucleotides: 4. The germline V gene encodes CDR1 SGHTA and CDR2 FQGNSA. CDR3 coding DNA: TGTGCCAGCAGCTCAAACAGGGGAACTGAAGCTTTCTTT. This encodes CASSSNRGTEAFF.

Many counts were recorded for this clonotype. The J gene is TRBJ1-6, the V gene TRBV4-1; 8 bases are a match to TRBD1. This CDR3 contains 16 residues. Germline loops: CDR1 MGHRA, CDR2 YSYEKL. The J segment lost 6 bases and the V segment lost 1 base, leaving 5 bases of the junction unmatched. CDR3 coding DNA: TGCGCCAGCAGCCAAGTACCGGGACAGGCTAATTCACCCCTCCACTTT. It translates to CASSQVPGQANSPLHF.

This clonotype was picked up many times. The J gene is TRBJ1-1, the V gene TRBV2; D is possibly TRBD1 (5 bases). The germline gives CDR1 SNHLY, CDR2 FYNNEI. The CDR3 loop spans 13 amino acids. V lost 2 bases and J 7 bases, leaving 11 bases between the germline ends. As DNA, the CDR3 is TGTGCCAGCAGTGAAAGAAGGGGTATTGAAGCTTTCTTT. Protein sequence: CASSERRGIEAFF.

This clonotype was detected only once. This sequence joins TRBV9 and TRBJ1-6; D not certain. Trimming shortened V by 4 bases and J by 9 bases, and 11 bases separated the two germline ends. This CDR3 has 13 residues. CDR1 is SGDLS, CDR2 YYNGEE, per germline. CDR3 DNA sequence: TGTGCCAGCAGCCTCTCCCGGGCTTCACCCCTCCACTTT. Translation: CASSLSRASPLHF. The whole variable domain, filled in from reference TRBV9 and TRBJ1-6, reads DSGVTQTPKHLITATGQRVTLRCSPRSGDLSVYWYQQSLDQGLQFLIQYYNGEERAKGNILERFSAQQFPDLHSELNLSSLELGDSALYFCASSLSRASPLHFGNGTRLTVT.

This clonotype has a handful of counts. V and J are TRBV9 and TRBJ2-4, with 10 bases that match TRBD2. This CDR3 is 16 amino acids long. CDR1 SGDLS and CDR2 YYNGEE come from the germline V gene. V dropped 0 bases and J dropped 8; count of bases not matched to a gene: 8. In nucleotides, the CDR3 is TGTGCCAGCAGCGTAGTGGCTAGCGGGAGTCGAGACATTCAGTACTTC. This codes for CASSVVASGSRDIQYF.

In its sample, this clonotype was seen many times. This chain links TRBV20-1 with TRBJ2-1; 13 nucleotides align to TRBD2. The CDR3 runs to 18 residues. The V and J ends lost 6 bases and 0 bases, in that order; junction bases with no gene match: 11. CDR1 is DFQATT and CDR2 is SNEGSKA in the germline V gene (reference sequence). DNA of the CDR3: TGCAGTGCAACAGGACTAGCGGGAGTGGCTGGCTCCTACAATGAGCAGTTCTTC. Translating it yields CSATGLAGVAGSYNEQFF.

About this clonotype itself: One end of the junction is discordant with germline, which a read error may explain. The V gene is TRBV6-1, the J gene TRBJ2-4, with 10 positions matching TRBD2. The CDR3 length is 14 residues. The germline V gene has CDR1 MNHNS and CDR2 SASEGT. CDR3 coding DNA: TGTGTCAGCGGGGGGGGGCCCCTAATAAACATTCAGTACTTC. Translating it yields CVSGGGPLINIQYF.

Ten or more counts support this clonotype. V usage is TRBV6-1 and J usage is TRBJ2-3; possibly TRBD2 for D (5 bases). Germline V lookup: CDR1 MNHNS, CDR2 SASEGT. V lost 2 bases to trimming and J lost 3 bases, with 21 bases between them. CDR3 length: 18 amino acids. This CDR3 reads CASSEFVSRFGRTDTQYF. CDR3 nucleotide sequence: TGTGCCAGCAGTGAATTCGTCAGTCGCTTTGGGAGAACAGATACGCAGTATTTT.

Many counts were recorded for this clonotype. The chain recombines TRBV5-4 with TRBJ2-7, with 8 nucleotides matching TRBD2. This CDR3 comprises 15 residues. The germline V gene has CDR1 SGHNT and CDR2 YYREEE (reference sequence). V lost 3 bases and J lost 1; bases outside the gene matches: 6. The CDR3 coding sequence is TGTGCCAGCAGCTCCCTCCGGGGGGGTTCCTACGAGCAGTACTTC. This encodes CASSSLRGGSYEQYF.